Sequencing of this T cell receptor beta chain was carried out in a study of T cell responses to AZD1222 COVID-19 vaccine. Study-level background: Second doses that came at about 4 or about 12 weeks were put together. Findings and limits, study-wide: Spike-specific TCR breadth and depth both grew after two AZD1222 doses. The study sampled repertoires only after the peak T cell response.

The CDR3 is made up of 15 amino acids. In germline, CDR1 is SGHTA, CDR2 FQGTGA. V gave up 4 bases and J gave up 8 bases; unmatched junction bases: 9. Concerning this clone itself: Its antigen is not known.

Repertoires were generated with immunoSEQ multiplex PCR, while TCRdb's copy carries only in-frame clones and drops some. This sample has tens of thousands of clones, with about 88% found just once. The rearrangement uses TRBV7-3 and TRBJ2-1, with 9 positions matching TRBD1. The sequence derives from an adult in good health. The material sequenced was peripheral blood, taken on day 0 of AZD1222 vaccination. In DNA form, the CDR3 reads TGTGCCAGCAGCTCTTCGGGACAGGGTATTCATGAGCAGTTCTTC. This translates into CASSSSGQGIHEQFF.